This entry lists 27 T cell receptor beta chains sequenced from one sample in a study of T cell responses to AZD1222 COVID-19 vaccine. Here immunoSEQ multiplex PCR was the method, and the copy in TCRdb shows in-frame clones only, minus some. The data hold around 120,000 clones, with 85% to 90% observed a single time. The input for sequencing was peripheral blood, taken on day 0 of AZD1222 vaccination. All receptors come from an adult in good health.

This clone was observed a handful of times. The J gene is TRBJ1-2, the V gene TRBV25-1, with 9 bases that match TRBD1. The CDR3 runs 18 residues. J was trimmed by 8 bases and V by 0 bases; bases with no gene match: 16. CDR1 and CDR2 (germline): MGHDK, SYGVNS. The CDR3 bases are TGTGCCAGCAGTGAATATAATGCCCTCGAAACAGGGGGCACGGGCTACACCTTC. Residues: CASSEYNALETGGTGYTF.

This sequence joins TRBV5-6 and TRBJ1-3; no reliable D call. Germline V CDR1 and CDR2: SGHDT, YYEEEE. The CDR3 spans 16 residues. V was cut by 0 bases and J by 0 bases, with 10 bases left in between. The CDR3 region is CASSLVDRDSGNTIYF. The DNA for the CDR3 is TGTGCCAGCAGCTTGGTGGATAGGGACTCTGGAAACACCATATATTTT.

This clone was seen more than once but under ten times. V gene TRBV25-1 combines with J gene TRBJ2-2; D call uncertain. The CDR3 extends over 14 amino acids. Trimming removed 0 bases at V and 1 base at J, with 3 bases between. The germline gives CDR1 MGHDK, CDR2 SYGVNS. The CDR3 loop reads CASSEYKNTGELFF. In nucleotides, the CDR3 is TGTGCCAGCAGTGAATATAAGAACACCGGGGAGCTGTTTTTT. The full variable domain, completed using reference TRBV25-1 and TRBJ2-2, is EADIYQTPRYLVIGTGKKITLECSQTMGHDKMYWYQQDPGMELHLIHYSYGVNSTEKGDLSSESTVSRIRTEHFPLTLESARPSHTSQYLCASSEYKNTGELFFGEGSRLTVL.

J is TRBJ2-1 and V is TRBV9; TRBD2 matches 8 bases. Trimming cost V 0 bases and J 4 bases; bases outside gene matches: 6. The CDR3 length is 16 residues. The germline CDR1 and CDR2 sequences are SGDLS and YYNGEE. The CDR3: CASSVESRGGYNEQFF. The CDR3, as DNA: TGTGCCAGCAGCGTAGAATCCCGGGGGGGATACAATGAGCAGTTCTTC.

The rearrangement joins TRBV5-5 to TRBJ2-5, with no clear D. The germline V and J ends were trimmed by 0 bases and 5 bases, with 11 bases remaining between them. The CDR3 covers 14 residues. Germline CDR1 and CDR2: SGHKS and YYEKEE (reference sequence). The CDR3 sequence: CASSLGPGEETQYF. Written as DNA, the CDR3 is TGTGCCAGCAGCTTGGGGCCAGGAGAGGAGACCCAGTACTTC.

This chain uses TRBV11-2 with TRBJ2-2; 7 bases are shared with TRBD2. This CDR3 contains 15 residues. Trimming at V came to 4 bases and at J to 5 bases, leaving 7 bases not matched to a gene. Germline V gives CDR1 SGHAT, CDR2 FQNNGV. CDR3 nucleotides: TGTGCCAGCAGCTGGGGAGGGGCCCGTACCGGGGAGCTGTTTTTT. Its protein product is CASSWGGARTGELFF.

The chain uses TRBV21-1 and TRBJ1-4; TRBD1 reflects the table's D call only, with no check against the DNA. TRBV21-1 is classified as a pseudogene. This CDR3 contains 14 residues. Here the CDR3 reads CASSKDTVHEKLFF. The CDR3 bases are TGTGCCAGCAGCAAAGACACAGTCCATGAAAAACTGTTTTTT.

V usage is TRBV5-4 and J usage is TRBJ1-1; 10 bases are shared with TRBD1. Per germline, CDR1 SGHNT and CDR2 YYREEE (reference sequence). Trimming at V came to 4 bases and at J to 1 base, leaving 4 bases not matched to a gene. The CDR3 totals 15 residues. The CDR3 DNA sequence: TGTGCCAGCAGCCGGGGACAGGGGCAGAACACTGAAGCTTTCTTT. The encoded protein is CASSRGQGQNTEAFF. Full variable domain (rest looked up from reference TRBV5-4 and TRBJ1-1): ETGVTQSPTHLIKTRGQQVTLRCSSQSGHNTVSWYQQALGQGPQFIFQYYREEENGRGNFPPRFSGLQFPNYSSELNVNALELDDSALYLCASSRGQGQNTEAFFGQGTRLTVV.

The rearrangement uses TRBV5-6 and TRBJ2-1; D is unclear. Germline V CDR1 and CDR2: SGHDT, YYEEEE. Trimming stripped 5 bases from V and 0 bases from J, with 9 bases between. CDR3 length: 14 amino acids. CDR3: CASSPLSSYNEQFF. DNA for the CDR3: TGTGCCAGCAGTCCACTCAGCTCCTACAATGAGCAGTTCTTC.

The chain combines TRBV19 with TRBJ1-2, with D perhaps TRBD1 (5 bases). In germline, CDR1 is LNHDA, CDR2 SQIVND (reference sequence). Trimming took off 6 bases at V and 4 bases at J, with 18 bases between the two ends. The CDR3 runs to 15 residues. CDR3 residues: CASSRTATEGYGYTF. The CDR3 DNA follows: TGTGCCAGTAGCCGTACAGCGACAGAGGGCTATGGCTACACCTTC.

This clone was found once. The CDR3 DNA follows: TGCGCCAGCAGCCAACGGGCACCAGATACGCAGTATTTT. As protein: CASSQRAPDTQYF. The chain uses TRBV4-3 and TRBJ2-3, with unresolved D. From germline, CDR1 is LGHNA and CDR2 YSLEER. The CDR3 contains 13 residues. The germline V and J ends were trimmed by 2 bases and 4 bases, with 7 bases remaining between them.

CDR3 bases: TGTGCCAGCAGTTACGGGGCGGGGGGAGGAAACATTCAGTACTTC. It translates to CASSYGAGGGNIQYF. This rearrangement joins TRBV6-5 to TRBJ2-4; TRBD2 aligns across 8 bases. Germline V lookup: CDR1 MNHEY, CDR2 SVGAGI. Trimming took 2 bases from V and 6 from J; bases not matched to a gene: 6. This CDR3 comprises 15 residues.

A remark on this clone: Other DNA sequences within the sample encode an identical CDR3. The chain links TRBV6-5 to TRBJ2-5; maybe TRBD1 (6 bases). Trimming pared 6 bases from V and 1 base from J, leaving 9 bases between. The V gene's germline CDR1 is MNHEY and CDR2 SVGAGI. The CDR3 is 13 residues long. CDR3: CASRRGSQETQYF. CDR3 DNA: TGTGCCAGCAGAAGGGGGAGCCAAGAGACCCAGTACTTC.

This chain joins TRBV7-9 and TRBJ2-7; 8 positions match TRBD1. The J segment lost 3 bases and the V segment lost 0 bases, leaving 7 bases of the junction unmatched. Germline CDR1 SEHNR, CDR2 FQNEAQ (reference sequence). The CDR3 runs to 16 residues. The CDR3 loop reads CASSLAAGGFGYEQYF. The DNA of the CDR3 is TGTGCCAGCAGCTTAGCGGCAGGGGGCTTTGGCTACGAGCAGTACTTC.

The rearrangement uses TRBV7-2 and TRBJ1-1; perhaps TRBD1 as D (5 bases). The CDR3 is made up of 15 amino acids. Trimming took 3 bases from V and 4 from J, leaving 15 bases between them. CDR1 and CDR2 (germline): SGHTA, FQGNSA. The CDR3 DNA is TGTGCCAGCAGCTTTTTTACGGGGCTGAGCACTGAAGCTTTCTTT. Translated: CASSFFTGLSTEAFF.

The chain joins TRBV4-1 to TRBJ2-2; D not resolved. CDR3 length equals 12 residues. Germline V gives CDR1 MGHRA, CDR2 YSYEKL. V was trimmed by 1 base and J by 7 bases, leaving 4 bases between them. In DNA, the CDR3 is TGCGCCAGCAGCCAAGGCTTCGGGGAGCTGTTTTTT. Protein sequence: CASSQGFGELFF.

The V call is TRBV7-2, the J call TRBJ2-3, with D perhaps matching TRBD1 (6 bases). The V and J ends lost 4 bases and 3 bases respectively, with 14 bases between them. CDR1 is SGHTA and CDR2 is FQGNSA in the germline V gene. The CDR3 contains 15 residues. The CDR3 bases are TGTGCCAGCAGCTCCCAGGGGATGCCGACAGATACGCAGTATTTT. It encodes CASSSQGMPTDTQYF.

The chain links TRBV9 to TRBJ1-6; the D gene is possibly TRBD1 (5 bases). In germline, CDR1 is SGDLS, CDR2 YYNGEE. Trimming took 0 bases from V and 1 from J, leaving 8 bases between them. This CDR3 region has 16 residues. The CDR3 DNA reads TGTGCCAGCAGCGTAGACGGGGGTTCCTATAATTCACCCCTCCACTTT. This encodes CASSVDGGSYNSPLHF.

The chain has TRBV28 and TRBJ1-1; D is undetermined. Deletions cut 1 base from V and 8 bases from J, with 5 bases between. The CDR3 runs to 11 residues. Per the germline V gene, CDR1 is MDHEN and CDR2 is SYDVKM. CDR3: CASSLSDEAFF. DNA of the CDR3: TGTGCCAGCAGTTTATCAGACGAAGCTTTCTTT.

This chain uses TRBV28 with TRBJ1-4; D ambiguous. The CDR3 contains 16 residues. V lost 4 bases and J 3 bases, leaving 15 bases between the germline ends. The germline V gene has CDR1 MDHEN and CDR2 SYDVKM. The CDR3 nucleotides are TGTGCCAGCAGTTCCCCCGCTGGGGAAGCTAATGAAAAACTGTTTTTT. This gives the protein CASSSPAGEANEKLFF.

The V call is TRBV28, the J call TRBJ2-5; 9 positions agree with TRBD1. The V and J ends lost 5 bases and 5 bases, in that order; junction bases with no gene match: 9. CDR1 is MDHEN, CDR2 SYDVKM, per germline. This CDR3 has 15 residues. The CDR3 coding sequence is TGTGCCAGCAGTGAACACAGGGGGCAGGGGGAGACCCAGTACTTC. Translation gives CASSEHRGQGETQYF.

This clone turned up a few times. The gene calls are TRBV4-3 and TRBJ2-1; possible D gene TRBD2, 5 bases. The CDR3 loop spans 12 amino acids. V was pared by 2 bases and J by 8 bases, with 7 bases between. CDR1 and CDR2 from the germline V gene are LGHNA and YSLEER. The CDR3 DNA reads TGCGCCAGCAGCCAACGGGGAGATGAGCAGTTCTTC. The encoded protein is CASSQRGDEQFF.

The CDR3 DNA follows: TGTGCCACCTCTCCTGGGGCCAACGTCCTGACTTTC. It yields the protein CATSPGANVLTF. The rearrangement joins TRBV19 to TRBJ2-6; D not certain. In germline, CDR1 is LNHDA, CDR2 SQIVND (reference sequence). The CDR3 extends over 12 amino acids. V lost 10 bases and J 2 bases, leaving 6 bases between the germline ends.

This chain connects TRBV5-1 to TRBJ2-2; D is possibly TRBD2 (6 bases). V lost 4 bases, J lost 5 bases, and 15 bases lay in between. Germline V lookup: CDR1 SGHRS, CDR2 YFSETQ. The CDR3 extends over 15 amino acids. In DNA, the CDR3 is TGCGCCAGCAGCCCACCCGGGACTCTTACCGGGGAGCTGTTTTTT. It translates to CASSPPGTLTGELFF.

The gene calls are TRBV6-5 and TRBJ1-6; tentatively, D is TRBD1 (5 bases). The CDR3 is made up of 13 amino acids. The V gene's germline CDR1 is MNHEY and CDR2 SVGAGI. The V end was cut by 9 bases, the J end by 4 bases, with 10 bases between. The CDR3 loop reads CASMTDYNSPLHF. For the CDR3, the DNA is TGTGCCAGTATGACAGATTATAATTCACCCCTCCACTTT.

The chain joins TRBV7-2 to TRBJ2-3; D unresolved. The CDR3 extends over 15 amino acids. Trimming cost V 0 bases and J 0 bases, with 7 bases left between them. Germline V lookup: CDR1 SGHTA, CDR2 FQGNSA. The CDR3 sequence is CASSLALVSTDTQYF. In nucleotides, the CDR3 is TGTGCCAGCAGCTTAGCCCTAGTCAGCACAGATACGCAGTATTTT.

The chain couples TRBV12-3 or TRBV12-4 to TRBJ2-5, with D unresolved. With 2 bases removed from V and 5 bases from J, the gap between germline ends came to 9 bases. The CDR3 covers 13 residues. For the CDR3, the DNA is TGTGCCAGCAGTTTAAACCTCTTGGAGACCCAGTACTTC. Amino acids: CASSLNLLETQYF.